These T cell receptor beta chains were read from a single sample in a study of blood T cell repertoires in COVID-19. The data were produced by immunoSEQ multiplex PCR, yet TCRdb's version contains in-frame clones alone and is incomplete. The sample includes roughly 57,000 clones, roughly three quarters of them seen just once. The sample was peripheral blood. These receptors originate from a man aged 55 to 69 with acute or convalescent COVID-19. Each CDR3 is given without its conserved first and last residue.

v_call,cdr3_aa
TRBV19,ASSINQGSYEQY
TRBV28,ASSSTGTGYYEQY
TRBV24-1,ATSTDLKTQY
TRBV5-4,ASRPDSTGGTEAF
TRBV7-8,ASSFTGDGNTIY
TRBV7-2,ASSLVSGNNYGYT
TRBV2,ASSPDGQLGNTIY
TRBV2,ASSDGQMVETQY
TRBV20-1,SAYYQETQY
TRBV10-3,AIKQSSGTGNTGELF
TRBV5-4,ASSLMGQGKNIQY
TRBV18,ASSLDRGYGYT
TRBV9,ASSLLGLGHEQY
TRBV7-2,ASSLKGVTDTQY
TRBV10-2,ASREGRGENTEAF
TRBV5-4,ASSSQYNYGYT
TRBV6-1,ASSEAGGTGDGYT
TRBV11-3,ASSIGVSGGARETQY
TRBV7-3,ASSRDRNTDTQY
TRBV30,AWIPGQGLEAF
TRBV5-1,ASSKGTSGQETQY
TRBV30,AWSVGQGLGYT
TRBV20-1,SASDSGGGSYEQY
TRBV5-1,ASSKTADGYT
TRBV7-9,ASSLRAPVNTEAF
TRBV2,ASSGTLAYEQY
TRBV18,ASSTRTDAYEQY
TRBV19,ASKNRLDYGYT
TRBV30,AWSVGAGPTNQPQH
TRBV6-2/TRBV6-3,ASRPRPHRDNYNEQF
TRBV9,ASSLGGRGTDTQY
TRBV5-1,ASSNHSGANVLT
TRBV28,ASQTGGNTGELF
TRBV7-9,ASSQGGNPPTEAF
TRBV18,ASSSLDLYQETQY
TRBV27,ASSLQGASYNEQF
TRBV30,AWSAWDRDNNEQF
TRBV7-3,ASSLKPSGMVAYNEQF
TRBV2,ASSYGQQRSGNTIY
TRBV19,ATMGQFYGYT
TRBV5-4,ASSAGGLYGYT
TRBV14,ASSQGTGANTEAF
TRBV10-1,AGEGQGYNGYT
TRBV20-1,SASSRRSGDNEQF
TRBV19,ASRHNYGSNEQF
TRBV11-3,ASSRDRGGGELF
TRBV5-4,ASSLKSVAGSYEQY
TRBV10-3,ASSSSKDRFSGNTIY
TRBV2,ANGGDSNSPLH
TRBV30,AYKRGGRTQY
TRBV5-8,ASSSEESYGYT
TRBV5-1,ASSESGLAGGAVGQY
TRBV2,ASSVGEGLYGYT
TRBV27,ASSFLWGDRGGLGGYT
TRBV2,ASGGGPGDTQY
TRBV10-3,AISDIAGESTDTQY
TRBV29-1,SVPGSSGGLLQETQY
TRBV2,ASSEGVGLTEAF
TRBV18,ASSPERVGTEAF
TRBV24-1,ATSDLQQDYIPGANVLT